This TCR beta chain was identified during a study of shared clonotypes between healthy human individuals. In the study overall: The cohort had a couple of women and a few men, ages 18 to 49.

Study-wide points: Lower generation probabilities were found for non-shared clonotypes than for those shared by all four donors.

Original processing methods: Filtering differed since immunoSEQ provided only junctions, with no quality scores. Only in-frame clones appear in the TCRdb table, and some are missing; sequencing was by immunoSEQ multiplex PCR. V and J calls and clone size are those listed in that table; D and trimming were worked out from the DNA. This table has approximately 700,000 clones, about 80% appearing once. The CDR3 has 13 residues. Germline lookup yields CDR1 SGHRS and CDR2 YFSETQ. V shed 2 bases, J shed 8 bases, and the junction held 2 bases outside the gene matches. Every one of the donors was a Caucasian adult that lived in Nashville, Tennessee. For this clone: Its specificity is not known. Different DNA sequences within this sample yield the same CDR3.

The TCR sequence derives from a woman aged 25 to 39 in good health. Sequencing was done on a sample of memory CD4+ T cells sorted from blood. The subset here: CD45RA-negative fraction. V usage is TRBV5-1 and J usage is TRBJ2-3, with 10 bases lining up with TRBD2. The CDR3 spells CASSLASGSTQYF. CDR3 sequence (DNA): TGCGCCAGCAGCTTAGCTAGCGGGAGTACGCAGTATTTT.